What follows describes a single T cell receptor beta chain. Its target is not known. Every isolated RNA sample was fully reverse transcribed, so sequencing captured expressed TCRB transcripts. Some clones are missing from TCRdb's copy, which holds only in-frame ones; the method was immunoSEQ multiplex PCR. The sample holds under 300,000 clones, around 9.9% seen once. This sample was included in a study of beta chain features in type 1 diabetes. The germline gives CDR1 SGHVS, CDR2 FNYEAQ. V dropped 5 bases and J dropped 4 bases, with 21 bases sitting between them. The CDR3 totals 17 residues. Overall study results and limits: Shortening of TCRB CDR3s, moderate but significant, appeared in all four CD4+ subsets of Type 1 diabetes patients. Unsettled here was the matter of whether HLA type influences TCRB rearrangement.

V usage is TRBV7-6 and J usage is TRBJ2-1; tentative D call: TRBD2 (6 bases). The clonotype was recovered from a man aged 25-45 years with type 1 diabetes. Input material: naive CD4+ T cells from blood. This chain's CDR3 is CASSKQVGPGGYNEQFF. CDR3 sequence (DNA): TGTGCCAGCAGCAAACAGGTCGGCCCAGGAGGGTACAATGAGCAGTTCTTC.